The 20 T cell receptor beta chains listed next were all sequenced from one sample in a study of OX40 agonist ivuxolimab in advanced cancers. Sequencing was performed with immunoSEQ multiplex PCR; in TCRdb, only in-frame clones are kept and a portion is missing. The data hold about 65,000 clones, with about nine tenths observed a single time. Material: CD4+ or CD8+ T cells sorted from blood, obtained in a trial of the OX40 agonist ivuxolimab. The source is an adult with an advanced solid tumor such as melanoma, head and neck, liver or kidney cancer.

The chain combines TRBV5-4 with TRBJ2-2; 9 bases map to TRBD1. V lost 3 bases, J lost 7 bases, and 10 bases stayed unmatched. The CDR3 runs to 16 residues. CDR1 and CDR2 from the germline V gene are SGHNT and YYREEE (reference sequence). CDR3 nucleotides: TGTGCCAGCAGCTCCCCCACTACAGGGGGCGACGGGGAGCTGTTTTTT. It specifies CASSSPTTGGDGELFF.

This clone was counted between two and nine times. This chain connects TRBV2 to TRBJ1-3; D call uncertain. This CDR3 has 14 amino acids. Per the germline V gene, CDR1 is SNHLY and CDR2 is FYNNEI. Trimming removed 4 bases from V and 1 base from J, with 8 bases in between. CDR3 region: CASSVWQSGNTIYF. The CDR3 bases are TGTGCCAGCAGTGTCTGGCAGTCTGGAAACACCATATATTTT.

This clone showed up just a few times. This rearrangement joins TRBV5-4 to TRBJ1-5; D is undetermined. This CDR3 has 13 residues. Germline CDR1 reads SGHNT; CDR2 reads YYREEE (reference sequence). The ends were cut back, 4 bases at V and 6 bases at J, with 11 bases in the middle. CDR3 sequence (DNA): TGTGCCAGCAGCACCCAACCGAGTCAGCCCCAGCATTTT. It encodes CASSTQPSQPQHF.

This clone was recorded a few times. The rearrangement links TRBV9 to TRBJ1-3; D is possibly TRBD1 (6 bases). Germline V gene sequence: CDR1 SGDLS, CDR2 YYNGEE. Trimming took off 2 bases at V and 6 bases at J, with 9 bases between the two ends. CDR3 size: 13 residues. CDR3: CASSVGAENTIYF. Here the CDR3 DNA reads TGTGCCAGCAGCGTGGGGGCCGAAAACACCATATATTTT.

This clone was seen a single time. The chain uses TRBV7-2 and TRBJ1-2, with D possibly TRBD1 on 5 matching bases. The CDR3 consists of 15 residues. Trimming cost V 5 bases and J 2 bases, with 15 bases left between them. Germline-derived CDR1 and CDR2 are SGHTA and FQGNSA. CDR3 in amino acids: CASSPEGTANYGYTF. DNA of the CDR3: TGTGCCAGCAGCCCCGAGGGGACCGCAAACTATGGCTACACCTTC.

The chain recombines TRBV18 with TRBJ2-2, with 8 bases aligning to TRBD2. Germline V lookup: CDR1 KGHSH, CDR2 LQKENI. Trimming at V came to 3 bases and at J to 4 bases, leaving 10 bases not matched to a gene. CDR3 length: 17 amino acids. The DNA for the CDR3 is TGTGCCAGCTCACCGCTCGGCTCGGGAGGGCTCACCGGGGAGCTGTTTTTT. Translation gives CASSPLGSGGLTGELFF.

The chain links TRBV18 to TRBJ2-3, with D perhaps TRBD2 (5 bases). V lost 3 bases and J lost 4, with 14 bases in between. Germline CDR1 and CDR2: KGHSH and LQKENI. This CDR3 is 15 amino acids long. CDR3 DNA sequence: TGTGCCAGCTCACCTGGAGAGGGCAAACCAGATACGCAGTATTTT. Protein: CASSPGEGKPDTQYF.

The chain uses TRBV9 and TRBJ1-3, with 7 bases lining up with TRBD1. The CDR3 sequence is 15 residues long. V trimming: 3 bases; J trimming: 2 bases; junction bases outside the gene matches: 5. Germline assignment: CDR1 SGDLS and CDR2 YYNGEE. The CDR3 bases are TGTGCCAGCAGCGCCTCGACAGGGACTGGAAACACCATATATTTT. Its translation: CASSASTGTGNTIYF.

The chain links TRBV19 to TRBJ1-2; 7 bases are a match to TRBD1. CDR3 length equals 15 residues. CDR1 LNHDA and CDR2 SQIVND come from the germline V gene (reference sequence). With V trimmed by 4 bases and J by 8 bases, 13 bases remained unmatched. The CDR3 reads CASSRPSIGGWGYTF. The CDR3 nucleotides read TGTGCCAGTAGTAGGCCTTCGATAGGGGGCTGGGGCTACACCTTC.

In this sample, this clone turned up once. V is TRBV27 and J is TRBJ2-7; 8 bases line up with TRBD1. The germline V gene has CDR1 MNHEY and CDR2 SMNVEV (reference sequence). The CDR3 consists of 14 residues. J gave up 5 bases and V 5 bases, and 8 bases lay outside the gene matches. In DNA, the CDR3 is TGTGCCAGCAGTGTGCCAGGGGGCGCCAACGAGCAGTACTTC. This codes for CASSVPGGANEQYF.

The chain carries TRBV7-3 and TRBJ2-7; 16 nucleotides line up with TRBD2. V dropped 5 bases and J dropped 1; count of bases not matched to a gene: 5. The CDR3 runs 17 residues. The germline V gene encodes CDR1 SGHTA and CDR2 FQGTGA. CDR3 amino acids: CASSPGTSGGGSYEQYF. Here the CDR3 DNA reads TGTGCCAGCAGCCCCGGGACTAGCGGGGGGGGTTCCTACGAGCAGTACTTC.

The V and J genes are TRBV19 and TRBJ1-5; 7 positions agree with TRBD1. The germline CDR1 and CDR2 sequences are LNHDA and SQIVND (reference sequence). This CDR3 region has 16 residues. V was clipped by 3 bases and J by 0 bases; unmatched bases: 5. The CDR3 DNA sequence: TGTGCCAGTAGTATCAGACAGGGAAGTAGCAATCAGCCCCAGCATTTT. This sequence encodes CASSIRQGSSNQPQHF.

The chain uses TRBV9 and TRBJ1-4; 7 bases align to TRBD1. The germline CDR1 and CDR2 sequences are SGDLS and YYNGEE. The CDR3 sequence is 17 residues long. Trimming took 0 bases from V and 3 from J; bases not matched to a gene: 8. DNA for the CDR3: TGTGCCAGCAGCGTAGTGAGACCCGGGACAGCTAATGAAAAACTGTTTTTT. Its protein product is CASSVVRPGTANEKLFF.

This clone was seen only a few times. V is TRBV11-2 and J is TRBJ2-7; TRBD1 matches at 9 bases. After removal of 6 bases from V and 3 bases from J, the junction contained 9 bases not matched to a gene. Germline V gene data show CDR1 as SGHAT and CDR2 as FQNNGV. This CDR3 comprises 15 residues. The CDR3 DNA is TGTGCCAGCAGTTTGCCGGGACAGGGCTACTACGAGCAGTACTTC. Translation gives CASSLPGQGYYEQYF.

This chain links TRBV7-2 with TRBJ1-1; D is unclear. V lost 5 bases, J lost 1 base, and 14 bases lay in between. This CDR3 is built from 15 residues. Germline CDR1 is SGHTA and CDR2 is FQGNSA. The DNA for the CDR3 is TGTGCCAGCAGCCCCGCCCTAAACAGGAACACTGAAGCTTTCTTT. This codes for CASSPALNRNTEAFF.

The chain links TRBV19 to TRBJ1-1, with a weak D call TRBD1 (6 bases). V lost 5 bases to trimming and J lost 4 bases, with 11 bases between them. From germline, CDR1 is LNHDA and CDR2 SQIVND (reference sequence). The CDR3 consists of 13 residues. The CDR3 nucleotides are TGTGCCAGTAGTCAACAGGGAGGCACTGAAGCTTTCTTT. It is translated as CASSQQGGTEAFF.

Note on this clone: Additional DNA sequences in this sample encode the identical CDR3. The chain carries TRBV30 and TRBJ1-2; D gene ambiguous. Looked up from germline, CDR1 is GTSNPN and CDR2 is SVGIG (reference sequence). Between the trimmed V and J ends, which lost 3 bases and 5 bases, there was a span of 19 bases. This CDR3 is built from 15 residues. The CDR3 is CAWSVRASLGYGYTF. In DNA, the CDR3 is TGTGCCTGGAGCGTCCGGGCCTCTCTGGGGTATGGCTACACCTTC.

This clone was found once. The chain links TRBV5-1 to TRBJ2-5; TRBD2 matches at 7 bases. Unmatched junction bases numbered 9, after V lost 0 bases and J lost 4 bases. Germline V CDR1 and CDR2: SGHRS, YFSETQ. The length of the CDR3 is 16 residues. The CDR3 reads CASSLVGRPGGETQYF. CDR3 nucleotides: TGCGCCAGCAGCTTGGTCGGCCGCCCGGGGGGAGAGACCCAGTACTTC.

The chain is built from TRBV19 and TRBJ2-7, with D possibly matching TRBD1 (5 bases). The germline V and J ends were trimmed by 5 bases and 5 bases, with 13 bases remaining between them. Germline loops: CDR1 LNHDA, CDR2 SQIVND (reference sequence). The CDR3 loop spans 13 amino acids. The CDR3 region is CASSALTRDEQYF. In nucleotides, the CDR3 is TGTGCCAGTAGTGCCCTCACCAGGGACGAGCAGTACTTC.

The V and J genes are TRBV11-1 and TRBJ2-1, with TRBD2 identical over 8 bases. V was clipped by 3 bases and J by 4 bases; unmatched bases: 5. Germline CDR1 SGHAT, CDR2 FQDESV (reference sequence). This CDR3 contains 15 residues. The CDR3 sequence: CASSFLGREYNEQFF. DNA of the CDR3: TGTGCCAGCAGCTTTCTCGGGAGGGAGTACAATGAGCAGTTCTTC.